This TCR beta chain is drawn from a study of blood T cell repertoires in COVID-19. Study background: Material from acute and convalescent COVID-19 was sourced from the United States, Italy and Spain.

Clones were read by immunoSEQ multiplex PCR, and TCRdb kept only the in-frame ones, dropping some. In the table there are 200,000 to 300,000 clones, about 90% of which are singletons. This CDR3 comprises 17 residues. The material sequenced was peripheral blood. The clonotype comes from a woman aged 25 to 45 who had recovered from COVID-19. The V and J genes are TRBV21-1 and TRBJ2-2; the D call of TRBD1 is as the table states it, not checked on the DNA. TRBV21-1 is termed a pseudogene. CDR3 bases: TGTGCCAGAACCCCCTGGAGACAGGGAACGCCTGTCGGGGAGCTGTTTTTT. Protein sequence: CARTPWRQGTPVGELFF.